This T cell receptor beta chain was sequenced for a study of technical replicates of blood from a few donors. Profiling relied on immunoSEQ multiplex PCR, and the TCRdb table lists in-frame clones only, not all of them. The repertoire holds over 90,000 clones, with approximately 96% as singletons. Trimming took 3 bases from V and 0 from J; bases not matched to a gene: 0. The CDR3 has 15 amino acids. Per germline, CDR1 SGHTA and CDR2 FQGNSA. The material sequenced was T cells isolated from PBMCs. The V and J genes are TRBV7-2 and TRBJ2-3; 10 nucleotides agree with TRBD2. The TCR was taken from a human donor in good health. CDR3 region: CASSLTSGSTDTQYF. The CDR3, as DNA: TGTGCCAGCAGCTTGACTAGCGGGAGCACAGATACGCAGTATTTT.